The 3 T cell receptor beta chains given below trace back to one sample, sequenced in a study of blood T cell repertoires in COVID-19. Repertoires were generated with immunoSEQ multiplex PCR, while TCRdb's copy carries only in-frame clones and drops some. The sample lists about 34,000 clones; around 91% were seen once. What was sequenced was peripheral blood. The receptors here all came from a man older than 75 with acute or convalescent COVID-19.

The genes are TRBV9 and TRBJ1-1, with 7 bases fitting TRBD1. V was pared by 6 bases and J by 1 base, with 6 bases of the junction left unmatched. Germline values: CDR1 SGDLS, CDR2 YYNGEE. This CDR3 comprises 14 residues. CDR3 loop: CASNRDRQNTEAFF. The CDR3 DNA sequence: TGTGCCAGCAACCGGGACAGACAGAACACTGAAGCTTTCTTT.

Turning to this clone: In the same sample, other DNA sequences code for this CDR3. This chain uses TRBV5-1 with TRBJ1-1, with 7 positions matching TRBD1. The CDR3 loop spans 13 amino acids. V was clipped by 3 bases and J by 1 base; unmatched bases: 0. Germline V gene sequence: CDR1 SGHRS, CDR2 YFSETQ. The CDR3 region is CASSWDRNTEAFF. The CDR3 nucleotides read TGCGCCAGCAGCTGGGACAGGAACACTGAAGCTTTCTTT.

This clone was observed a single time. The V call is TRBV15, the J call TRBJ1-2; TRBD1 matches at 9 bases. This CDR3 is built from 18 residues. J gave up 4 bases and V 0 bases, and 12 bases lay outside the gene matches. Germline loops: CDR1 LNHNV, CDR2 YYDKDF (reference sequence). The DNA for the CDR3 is TGTGCCACCAGCAGAGATTTGGTGACAGGGGGTAGTAGCTATGGCTACACCTTC. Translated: CATSRDLVTGGSSYGYTF.